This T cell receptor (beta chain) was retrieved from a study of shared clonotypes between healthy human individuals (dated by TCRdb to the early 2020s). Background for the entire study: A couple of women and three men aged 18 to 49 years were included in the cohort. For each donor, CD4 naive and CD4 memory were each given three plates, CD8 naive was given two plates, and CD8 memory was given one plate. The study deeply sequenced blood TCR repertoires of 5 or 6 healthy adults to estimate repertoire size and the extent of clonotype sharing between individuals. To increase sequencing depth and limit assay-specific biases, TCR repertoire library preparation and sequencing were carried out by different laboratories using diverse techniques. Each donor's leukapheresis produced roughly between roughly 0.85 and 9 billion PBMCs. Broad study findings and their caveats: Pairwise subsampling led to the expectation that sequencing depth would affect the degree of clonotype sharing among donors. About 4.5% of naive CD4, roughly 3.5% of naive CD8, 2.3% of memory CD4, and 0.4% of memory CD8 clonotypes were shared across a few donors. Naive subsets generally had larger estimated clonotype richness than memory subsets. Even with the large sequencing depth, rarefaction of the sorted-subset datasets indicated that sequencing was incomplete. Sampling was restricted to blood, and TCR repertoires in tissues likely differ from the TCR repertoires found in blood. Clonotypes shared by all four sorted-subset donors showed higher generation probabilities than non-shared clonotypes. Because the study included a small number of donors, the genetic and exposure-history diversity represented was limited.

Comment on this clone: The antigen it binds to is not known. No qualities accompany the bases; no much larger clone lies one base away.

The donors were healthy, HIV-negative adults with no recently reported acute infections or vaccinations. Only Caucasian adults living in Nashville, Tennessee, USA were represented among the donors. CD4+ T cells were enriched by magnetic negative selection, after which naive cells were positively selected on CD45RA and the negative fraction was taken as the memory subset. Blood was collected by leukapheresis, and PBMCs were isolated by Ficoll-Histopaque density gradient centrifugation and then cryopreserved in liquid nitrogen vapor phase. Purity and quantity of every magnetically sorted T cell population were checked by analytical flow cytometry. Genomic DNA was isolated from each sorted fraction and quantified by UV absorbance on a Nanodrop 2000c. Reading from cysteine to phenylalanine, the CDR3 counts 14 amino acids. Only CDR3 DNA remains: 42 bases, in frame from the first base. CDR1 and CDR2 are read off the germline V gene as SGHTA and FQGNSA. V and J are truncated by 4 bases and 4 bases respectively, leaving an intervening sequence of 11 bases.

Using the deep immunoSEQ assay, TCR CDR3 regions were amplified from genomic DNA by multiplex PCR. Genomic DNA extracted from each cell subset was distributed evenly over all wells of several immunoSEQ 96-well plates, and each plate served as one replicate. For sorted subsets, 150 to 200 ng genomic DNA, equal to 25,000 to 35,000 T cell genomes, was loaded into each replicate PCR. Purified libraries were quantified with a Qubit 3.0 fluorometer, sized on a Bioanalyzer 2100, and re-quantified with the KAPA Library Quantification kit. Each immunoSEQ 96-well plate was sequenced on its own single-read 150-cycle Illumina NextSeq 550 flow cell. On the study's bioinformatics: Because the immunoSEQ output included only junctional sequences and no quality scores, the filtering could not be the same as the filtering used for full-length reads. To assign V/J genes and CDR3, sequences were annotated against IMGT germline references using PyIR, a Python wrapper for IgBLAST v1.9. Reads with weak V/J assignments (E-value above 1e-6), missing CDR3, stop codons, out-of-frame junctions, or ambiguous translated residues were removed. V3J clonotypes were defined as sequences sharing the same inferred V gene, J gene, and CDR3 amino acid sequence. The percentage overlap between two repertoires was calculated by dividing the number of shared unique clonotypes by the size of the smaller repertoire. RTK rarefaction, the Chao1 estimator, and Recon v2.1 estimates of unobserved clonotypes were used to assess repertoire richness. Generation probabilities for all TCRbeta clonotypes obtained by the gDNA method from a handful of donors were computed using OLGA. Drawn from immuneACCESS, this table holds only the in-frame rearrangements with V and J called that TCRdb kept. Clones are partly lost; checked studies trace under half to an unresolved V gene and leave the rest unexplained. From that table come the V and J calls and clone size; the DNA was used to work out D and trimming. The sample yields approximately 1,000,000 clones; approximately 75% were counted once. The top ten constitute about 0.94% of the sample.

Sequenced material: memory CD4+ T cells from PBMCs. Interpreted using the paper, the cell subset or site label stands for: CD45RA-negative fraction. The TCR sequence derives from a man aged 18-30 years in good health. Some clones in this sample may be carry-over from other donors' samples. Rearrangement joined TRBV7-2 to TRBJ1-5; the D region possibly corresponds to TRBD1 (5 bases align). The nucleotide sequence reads TGTGCCAGCAGCTCGACCCAGGGTAATCAGCCCCAGCATTTT. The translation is CASSSTQGNQPQHF.